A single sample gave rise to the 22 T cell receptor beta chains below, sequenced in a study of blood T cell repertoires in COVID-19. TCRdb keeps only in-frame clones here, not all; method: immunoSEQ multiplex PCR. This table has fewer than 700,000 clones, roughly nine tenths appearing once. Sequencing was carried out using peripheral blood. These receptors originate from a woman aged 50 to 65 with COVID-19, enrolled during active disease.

The DNA for the CDR3 is TGTGCCAGCAGCTCGGGACTAGCGGGGGGGCCGGCGGCTGAGCAGTTCTTC. This gives the protein CASSSGLAGGPAAEQFF. This chain links TRBV11-2 with TRBJ2-1, with 16 bases identical to TRBD2. Germline CDR1 SGHAT, CDR2 FQNNGV. This CDR3 has 17 amino acids. The V segment lost 4 bases and the J segment 9 bases; nucleotides outside the gene matches: 9.

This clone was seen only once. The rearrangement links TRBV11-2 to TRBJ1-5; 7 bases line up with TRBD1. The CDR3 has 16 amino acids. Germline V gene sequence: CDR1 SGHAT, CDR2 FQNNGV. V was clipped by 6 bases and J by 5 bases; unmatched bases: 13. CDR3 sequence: CASRQGTAFADQPQHF. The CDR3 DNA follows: TGTGCCAGCAGGCAGGGGACAGCGTTCGCTGATCAGCCCCAGCATTTT.

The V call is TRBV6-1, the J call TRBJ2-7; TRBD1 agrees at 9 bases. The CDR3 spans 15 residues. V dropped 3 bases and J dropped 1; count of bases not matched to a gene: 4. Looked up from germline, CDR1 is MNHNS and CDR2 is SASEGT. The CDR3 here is CASSEEQGASYEQYF. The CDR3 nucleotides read TGTGCCAGCAGTGAGGAACAGGGGGCTTCCTACGAGCAGTACTTC.

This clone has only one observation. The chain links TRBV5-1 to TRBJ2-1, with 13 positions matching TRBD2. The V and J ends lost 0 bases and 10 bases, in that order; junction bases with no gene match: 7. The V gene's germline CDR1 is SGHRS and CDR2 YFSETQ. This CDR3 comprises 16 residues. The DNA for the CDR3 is TGCGCCAGCAGCTTGGCTCGACTAGCGGGGGGCCGGGAGCAGTTCTTC. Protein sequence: CASSLARLAGGREQFF.

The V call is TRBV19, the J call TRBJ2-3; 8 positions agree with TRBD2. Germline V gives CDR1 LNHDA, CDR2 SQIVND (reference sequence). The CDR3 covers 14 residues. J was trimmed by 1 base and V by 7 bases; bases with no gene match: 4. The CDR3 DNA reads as TGTGCCAGTACTTATAGCGGGGGCACAGATACGCAGTATTTT. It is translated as CASTYSGGTDTQYF.

The DNA of the CDR3 is TGTGCCAGTAGTATTGGACAGCTCGCCTACGAGCAGTACTTC. Translated, it gives CASSIGQLAYEQYF. This chain connects TRBV19 to TRBJ2-7, with TRBD1 as a possible D gene (6 bases). V lost 3 bases to trimming and J lost 2 bases, with 11 bases between them. The V gene's germline CDR1 is LNHDA and CDR2 SQIVND (reference sequence). The CDR3 covers 14 residues. Together with reference TRBV19 and TRBJ2-7, the CDR3 gives the full variable domain: DGGITQSPKYLFRKEGQNVTLSCEQNLNHDAMYWYRQDPGQGLRLIYYSQIVNDFQKGDIAEGYSVSREKKESFPLTVTSAQKNPTAFYLCASSIGQLAYEQYFGPGTRLTVT.

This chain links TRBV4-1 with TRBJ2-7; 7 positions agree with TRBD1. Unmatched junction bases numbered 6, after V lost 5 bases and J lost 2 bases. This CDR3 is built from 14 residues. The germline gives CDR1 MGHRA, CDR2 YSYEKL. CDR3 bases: TGCGCCAGCAGCTTCTCGGGACAGCCCTACGAGCAGTACTTC. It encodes CASSFSGQPYEQYF.

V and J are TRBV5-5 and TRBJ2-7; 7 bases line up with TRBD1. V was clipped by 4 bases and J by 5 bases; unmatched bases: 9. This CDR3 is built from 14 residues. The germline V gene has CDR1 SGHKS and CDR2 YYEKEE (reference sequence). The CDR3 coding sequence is TGTGCCAGCAGCCGTACAGGGGCTCGTAACGAGCAGTACTTC. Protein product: CASSRTGARNEQYF.

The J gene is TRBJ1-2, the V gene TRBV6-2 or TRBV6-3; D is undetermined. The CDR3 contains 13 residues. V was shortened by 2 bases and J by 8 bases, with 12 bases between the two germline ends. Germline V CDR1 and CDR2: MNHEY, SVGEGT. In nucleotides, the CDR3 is TGTGCCAGCAGTTACCTCGGGGTTGGAGGCTACACCTTC. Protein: CASSYLGVGGYTF.

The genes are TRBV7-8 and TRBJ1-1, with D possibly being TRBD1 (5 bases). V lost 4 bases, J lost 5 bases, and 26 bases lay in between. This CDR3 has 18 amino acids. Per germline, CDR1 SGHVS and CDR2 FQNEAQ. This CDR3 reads CASSSFLRGVGLTTEAFF. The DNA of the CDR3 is TGTGCCAGCAGCTCCTTTTTACGGGGGGTAGGCCTAACGACTGAAGCTTTCTTT.

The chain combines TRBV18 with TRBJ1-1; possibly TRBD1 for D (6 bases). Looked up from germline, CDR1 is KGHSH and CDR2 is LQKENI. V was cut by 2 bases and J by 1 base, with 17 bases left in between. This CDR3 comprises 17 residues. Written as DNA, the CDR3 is TGTGCCAGCTCACCAAGCGTTAGGGGGTCTACGAACACTGAAGCTTTCTTT. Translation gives CASSPSVRGSTNTEAFF.

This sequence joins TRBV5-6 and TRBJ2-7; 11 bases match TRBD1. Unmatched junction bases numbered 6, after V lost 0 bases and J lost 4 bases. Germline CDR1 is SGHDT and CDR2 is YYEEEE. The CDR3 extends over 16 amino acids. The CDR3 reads CASSLAGTGGVYEQYF. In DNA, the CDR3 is TGTGCCAGCAGCTTGGCCGGGACAGGGGGTGTGTACGAGCAGTACTTC.

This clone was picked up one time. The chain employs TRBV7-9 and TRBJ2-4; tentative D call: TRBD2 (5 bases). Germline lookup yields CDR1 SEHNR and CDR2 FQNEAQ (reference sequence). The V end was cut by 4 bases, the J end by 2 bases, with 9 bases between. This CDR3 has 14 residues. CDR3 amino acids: CASSSTSSKNIQYF. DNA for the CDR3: TGTGCCAGCAGCTCAACTAGTTCCAAAAACATTCAGTACTTC.

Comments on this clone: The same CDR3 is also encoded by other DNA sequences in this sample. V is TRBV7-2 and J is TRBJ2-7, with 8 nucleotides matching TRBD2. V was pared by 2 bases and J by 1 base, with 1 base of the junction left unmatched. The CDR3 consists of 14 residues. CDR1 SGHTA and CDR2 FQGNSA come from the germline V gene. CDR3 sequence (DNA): TGTGCCAGCAGCTTAACGGGGGGGTCCTACGAGCAGTACTTC. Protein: CASSLTGGSYEQYF.

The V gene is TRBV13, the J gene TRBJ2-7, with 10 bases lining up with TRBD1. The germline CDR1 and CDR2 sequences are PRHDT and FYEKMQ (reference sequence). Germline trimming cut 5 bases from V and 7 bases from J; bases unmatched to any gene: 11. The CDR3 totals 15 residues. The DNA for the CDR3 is TGTGCCAGCAGCCCGCAGGGACAGGGGAAGGGAGAGCAGTACTTC. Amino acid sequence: CASSPQGQGKGEQYF.

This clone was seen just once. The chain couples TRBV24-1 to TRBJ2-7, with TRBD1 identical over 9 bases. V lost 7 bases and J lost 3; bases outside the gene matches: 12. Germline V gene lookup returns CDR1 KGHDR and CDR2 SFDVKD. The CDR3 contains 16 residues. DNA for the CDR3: TGTGCCACCAGCGCACCCAGTCGGGGACAGGGCTACGAGCAGTACTTC. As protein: CATSAPSRGQGYEQYF.

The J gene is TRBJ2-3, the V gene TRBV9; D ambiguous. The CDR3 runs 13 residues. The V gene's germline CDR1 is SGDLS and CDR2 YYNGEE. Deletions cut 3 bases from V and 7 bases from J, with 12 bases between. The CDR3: CASSALVEHTQYF. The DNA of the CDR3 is TGTGCCAGCAGCGCTTTAGTTGAACATACGCAGTATTTT.

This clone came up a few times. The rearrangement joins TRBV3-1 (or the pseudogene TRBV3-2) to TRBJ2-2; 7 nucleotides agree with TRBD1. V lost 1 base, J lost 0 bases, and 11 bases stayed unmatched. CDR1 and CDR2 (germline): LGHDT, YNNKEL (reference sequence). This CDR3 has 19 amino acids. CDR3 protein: CASSQGTLDRETNTGELFF. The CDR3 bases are TGTGCCAGCAGCCAAGGAACCCTAGACAGGGAGACGAACACCGGGGAGCTGTTTTTT.

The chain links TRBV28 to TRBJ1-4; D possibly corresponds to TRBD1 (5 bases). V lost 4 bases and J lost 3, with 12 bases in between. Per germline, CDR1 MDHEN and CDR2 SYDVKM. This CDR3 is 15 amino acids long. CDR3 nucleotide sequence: TGTGCCAGCAGTTCGGGGGGTACGCCTAATGAAAAACTGTTTTTT. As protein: CASSSGGTPNEKLFF.

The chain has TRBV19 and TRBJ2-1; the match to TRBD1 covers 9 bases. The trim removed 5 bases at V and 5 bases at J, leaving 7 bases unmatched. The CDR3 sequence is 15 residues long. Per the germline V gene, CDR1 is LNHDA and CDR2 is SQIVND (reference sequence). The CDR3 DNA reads TGTGCCAGTAGTTTGGACAGGGGAGTAGACAATGAGCAGTTCTTC. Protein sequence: CASSLDRGVDNEQFF.

Here the CDR3 DNA reads TGTGCCACCAGCAGAGATTTGGCAGTCAATCAGCCCCAGCATTTT. As protein: CATSRDLAVNQPQHF. V is TRBV15 and J is TRBJ1-5, with no clear D. The CDR3 is 15 amino acids. Germline loops: CDR1 LNHNV, CDR2 YYDKDF (reference sequence). Between the trimmed V and J ends, which lost 0 bases and 3 bases, there was a span of 9 bases. The full variable domain, in which reference TRBV15 and TRBJ1-5 provide the parts outside the CDR3, is DAMVIQNPRYQVTQFGKPVTLSCSQTLNHNVMYWYQQKSSQAPKLLFHYYDKDFNNEADTPDNFQSRRPNTSFCFLDIRSPGLGDTAMYLCATSRDLAVNQPQHFGDGTRLSIL.

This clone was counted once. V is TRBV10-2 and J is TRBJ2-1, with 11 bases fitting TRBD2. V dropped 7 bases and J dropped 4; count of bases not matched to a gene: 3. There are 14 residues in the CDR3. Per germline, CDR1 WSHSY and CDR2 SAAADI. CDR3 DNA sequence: TGCGCCAGCACACTAGCGGGGGTTTACAATGAGCAGTTCTTC. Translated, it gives CASTLAGVYNEQFF.